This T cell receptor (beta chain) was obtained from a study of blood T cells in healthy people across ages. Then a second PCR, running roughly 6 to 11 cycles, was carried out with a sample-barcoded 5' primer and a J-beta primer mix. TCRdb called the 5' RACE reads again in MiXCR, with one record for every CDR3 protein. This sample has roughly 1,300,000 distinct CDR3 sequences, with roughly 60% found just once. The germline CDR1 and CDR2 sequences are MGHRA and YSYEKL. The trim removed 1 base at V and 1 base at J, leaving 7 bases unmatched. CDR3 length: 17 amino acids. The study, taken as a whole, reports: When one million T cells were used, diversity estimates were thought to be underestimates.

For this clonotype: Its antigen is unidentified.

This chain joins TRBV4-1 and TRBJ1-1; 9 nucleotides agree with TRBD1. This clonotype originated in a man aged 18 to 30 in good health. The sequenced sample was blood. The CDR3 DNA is TGCGCCAGCAGCCAAGCGAACCCGGGACAGGGGAACACTGAAGCTTTCTTT. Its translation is CASSQANPGQGNTEAFF.